This TCR beta chain originates from a study of cytomegalovirus exposure and HLA in healthy donors. Findings and limits, study-wide: Rare sequences made up most TCRs, while some public TCRs were found in many donors. Researchers reported in a later analysis that a missense DCLRE1C variant was tied to TCR beta V- and J-gene trimming. An analysis done earlier found most TCR beta V segments productive about 87% or about 30% of the time.

This donor has no recorded CMV serostatus. The PCR made use of 60 Vbeta and 13 Jbeta primers. Sequencing used immunoSEQ multiplex PCR; TCRdb keeps in-frame clones, though not all of them. This table holds fewer than 90,000 clones, roughly four fifths found once. This clone was observed a few times. Its specificity is not known. CDR1 is SGHDT, CDR2 YYEEEE, per germline. The CDR3 sequence is 15 residues long. The J segment lost 3 bases and the V segment lost 4 bases, leaving 7 bases of the junction unmatched. The receptor was isolated from a human donor in good health. The chain is built from TRBV5-6 and TRBJ1-3; 7 bases map to TRBD1. Sequenced sample: PBMCs. Here the CDR3 DNA reads TGTGCCAGCAGCGTCGGGACAGTAAATGGAAACACCATATATTTT. Translating gives CASSVGTVNGNTIYF.